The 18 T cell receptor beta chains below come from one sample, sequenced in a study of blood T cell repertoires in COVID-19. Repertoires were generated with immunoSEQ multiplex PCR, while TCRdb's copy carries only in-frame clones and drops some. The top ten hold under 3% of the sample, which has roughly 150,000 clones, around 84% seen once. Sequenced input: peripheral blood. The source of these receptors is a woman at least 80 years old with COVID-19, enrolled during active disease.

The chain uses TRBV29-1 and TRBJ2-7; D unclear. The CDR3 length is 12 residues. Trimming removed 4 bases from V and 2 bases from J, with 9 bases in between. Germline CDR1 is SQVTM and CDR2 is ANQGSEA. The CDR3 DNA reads TGCAGCGTTGTAGACTTTGCCTACGAGCAGTACTTC. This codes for CSVVDFAYEQYF.

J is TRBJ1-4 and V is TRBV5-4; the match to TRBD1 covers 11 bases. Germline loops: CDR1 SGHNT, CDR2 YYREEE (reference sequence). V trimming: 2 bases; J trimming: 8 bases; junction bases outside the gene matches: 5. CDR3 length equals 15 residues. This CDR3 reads CASSLQGTGGEKLFF. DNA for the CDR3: TGTGCCAGCAGCTTACAAGGGACAGGGGGGGAAAAACTGTTTTTT.

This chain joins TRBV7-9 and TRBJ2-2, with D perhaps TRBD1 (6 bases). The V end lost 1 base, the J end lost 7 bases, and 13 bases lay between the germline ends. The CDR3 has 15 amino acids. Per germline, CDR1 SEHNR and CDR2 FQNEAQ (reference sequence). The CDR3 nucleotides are TGTGCCAGCAGCTTAGGAACAGGGACAAACGGGGAGCTGTTTTTT. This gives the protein CASSLGTGTNGELFF.

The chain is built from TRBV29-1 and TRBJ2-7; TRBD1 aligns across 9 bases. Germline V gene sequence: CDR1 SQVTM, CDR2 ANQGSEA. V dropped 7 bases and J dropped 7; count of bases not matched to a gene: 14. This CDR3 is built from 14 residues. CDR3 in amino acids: CSAENTGGLGEQYF. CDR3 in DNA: TGCAGCGCCGAAAATACAGGGGGCCTTGGGGAGCAGTACTTC.

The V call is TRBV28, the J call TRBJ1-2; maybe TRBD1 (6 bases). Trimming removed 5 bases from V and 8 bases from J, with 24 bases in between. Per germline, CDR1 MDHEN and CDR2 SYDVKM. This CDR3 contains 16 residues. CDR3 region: CASSPSLFGTQEGYTF. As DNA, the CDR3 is TGTGCCAGCAGTCCCTCCCTTTTCGGGACACAGGAGGGCTACACCTTC.

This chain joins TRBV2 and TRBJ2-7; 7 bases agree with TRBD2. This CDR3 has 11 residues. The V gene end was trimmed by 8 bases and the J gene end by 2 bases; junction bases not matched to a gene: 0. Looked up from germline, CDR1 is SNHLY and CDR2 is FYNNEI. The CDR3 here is CASGRAYEQYF. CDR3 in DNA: TGTGCCAGCGGGAGGGCCTACGAGCAGTACTTC.

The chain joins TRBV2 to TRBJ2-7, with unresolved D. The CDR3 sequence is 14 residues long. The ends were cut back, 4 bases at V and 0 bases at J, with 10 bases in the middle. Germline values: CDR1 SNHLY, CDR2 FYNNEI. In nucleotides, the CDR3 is TGTGCCAGCAGTGCGGCTAGAGGCTCCTACGAGCAGTACTTC. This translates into CASSAARGSYEQYF.

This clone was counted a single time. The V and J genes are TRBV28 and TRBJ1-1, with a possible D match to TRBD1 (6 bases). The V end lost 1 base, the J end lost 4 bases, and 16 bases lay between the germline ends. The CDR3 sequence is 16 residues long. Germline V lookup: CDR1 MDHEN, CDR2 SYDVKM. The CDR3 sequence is CASSLYGGGHGTEAFF. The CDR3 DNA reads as TGTGCCAGCAGTTTATACGGGGGGGGGCACGGCACTGAAGCTTTCTTT.

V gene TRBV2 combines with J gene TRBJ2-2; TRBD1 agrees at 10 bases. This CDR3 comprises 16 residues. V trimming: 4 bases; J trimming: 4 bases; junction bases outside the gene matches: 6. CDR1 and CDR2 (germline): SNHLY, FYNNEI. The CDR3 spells CASSVPGQGTTGELFF. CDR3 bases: TGTGCCAGCAGTGTACCGGGACAGGGGACCACCGGGGAGCTGTTTTTT.

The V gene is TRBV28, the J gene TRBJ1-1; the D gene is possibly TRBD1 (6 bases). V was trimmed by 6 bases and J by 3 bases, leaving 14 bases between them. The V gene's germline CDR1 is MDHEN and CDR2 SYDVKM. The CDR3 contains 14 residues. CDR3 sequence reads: CASSPRGGDTEAFF. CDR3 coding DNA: TGTGCCAGCAGCCCTAGGGGGGGGGACACTGAAGCTTTCTTT. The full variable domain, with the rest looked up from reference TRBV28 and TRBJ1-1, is DVKVTQSSRYLVKRTGEKVFLECVQDMDHENMFWYRQDPGLGLRLIYFSYDVKMKEKGDIPEGYSVSREKKERFSLILESASTNQTSMYLCASSPRGGDTEAFFGQGTRLTVV.

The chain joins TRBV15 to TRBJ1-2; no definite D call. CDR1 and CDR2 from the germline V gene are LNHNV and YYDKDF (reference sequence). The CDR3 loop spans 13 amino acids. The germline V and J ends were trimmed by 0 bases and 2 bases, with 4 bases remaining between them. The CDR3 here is CATSRDLNYGYTF. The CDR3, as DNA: TGTGCCACCAGCAGAGATTTAAACTATGGCTACACCTTC. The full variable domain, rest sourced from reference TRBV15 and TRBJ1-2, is DAMVIQNPRYQVTQFGKPVTLSCSQTLNHNVMYWYQQKSSQAPKLLFHYYDKDFNNEADTPDNFQSRRPNTSFCFLDIRSPGLGDTAMYLCATSRDLNYGYTFGSGTRLTVV.

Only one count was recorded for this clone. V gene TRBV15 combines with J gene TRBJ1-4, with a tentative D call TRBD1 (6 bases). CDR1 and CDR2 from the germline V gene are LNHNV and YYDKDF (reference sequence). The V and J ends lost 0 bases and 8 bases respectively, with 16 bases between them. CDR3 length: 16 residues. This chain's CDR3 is CATSRERTTTGEKLFF. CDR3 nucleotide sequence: TGTGCCACCAGCAGAGAGCGGACAACCACAGGGGAAAAACTGTTTTTT.

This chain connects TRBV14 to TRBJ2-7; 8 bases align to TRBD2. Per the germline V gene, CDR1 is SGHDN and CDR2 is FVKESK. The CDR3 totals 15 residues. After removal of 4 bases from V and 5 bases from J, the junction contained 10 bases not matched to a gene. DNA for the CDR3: TGTGCCAGCAGCCCCCAACGGGAGGGGAGAAACGAGCAGTACTTC. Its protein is CASSPQREGRNEQYF.

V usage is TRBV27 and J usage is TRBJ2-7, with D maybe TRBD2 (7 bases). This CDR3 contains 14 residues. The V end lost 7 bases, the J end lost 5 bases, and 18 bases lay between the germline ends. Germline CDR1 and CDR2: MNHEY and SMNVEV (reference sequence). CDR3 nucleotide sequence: TGTGCCAGCACCCGCCGGGGGGCTCGCCACGAGCAGTACTTC. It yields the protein CASTRRGARHEQYF.

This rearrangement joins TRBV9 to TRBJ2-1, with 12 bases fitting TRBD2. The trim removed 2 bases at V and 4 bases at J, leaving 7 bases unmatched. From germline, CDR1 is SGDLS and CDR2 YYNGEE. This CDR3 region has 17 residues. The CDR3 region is CASSVAPLAGGYNEQFF. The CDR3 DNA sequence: TGTGCCAGCAGCGTCGCTCCTCTAGCGGGAGGGTACAATGAGCAGTTCTTC.

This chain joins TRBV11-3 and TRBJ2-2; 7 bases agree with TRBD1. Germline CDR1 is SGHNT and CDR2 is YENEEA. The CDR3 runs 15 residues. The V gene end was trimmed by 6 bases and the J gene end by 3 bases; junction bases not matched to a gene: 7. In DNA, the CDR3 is TGTGCCAGCAGTCCCGGGACAGCGCACACCGGGGAGCTGTTTTTT. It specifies CASSPGTAHTGELFF.

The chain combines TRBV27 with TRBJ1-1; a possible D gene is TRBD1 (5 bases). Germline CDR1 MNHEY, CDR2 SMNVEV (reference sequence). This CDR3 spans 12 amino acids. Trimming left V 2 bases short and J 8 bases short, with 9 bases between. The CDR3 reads CASSLVAGEAFF. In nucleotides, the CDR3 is TGTGCCAGCAGTTTAGTGGCAGGGGAAGCTTTCTTT.

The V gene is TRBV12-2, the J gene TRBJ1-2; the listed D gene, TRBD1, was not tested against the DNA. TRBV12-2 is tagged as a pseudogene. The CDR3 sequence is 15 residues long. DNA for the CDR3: TGTGCAAGTCGCCAAAATCCGGGACACGACTATGGCTACACCTTC. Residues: CASRQNPGHDYGYTF.